This is a list of T cell receptor beta chains from one sample in a study of blood T cells in healthy people across ages. MiXCR, applied by TCRdb to the 5' RACE reads, yields one record per CDR3 protein. The sample lists some 750,000 distinct CDR3 sequences, roughly 20% occurring once. The sample consisted of blood. Receptors were obtained from an older man in good health. Both conserved end residues are part of each CDR3. A D gene is named only where the DNA matches it firmly. A row's size may be missing; if present it is once, few, many or a size class.

TRBD1 TRBJ1-1 few TRBV18 TGTGCCAGCTCACCCTCAATCGGACAGGGGAGGACTGAAGCTTTCTTT CASSPSIGQGRTEAFF
- TRBJ1-2 once TRBV6-1 TGTGCCAGCAGTGGGAAGGGACCCGCGGCAGGCAAACTTTTC CASSGKGPAAGKLF
- TRBJ1-5 few TRBV7-2 TGTGCCAGCAGCCTACAAAATCAGCCCCAGCATTTT CASSLQNQPQHF
- TRBJ1-2 - TRBV19 TGTGCCAGTAGTATGTGGCAGGGGATCAACTATGGCTACACCTTC CASSMWQGINYGYTF
- TRBJ1-1 - TRBV6-5 TGTGCCAGCACCTCGGTCCGGGGTTTAGCTTTCTTT CASTSVRGLAFF
- TRBJ2-7 - TRBV6-2/TRBV6-3 TGTGCCAGCAGTTACTCACCGGGACGGCAAACCTACGAGCAGTACTTC CASSYSPGRQTYEQYF
- TRBJ1-2 few TRBV12-3/TRBV12-4 TGTGCCAGCAGTTTAAGGGAGAATGGCTACACCTTC CASSLRENGYTF
- TRBJ2-1 - TRBV15 TGTGCCACCAGCAGAGACGGACGGGGGATTTACAATGAGCAGTTCTTC CATSRDGRGIYNEQFF
TRBD2 TRBJ2-1 few TRBV5-1 TGCGCCAGCAGTCTAACTAGCGGGGTATTCAATGAGCAGTTCTTC CASSLTSGVFNEQFF
- TRBJ1-2 few TRBV25-1 TGTGCCAGCAGTTTTCCAGGGGCAAACTATGGCTACACCTTC CASSFPGANYGYTF
- TRBJ2-5 - TRBV21-1 TGTGCCAGCACCCAAGCGGGGCTAACTACCAGAGAGACCCAGTACTTC CASTQAGLTTRETQYF
- TRBJ1-6 few TRBV7-6 TGTGCCAGCAGCGCCGGGGGGGATTCACCCCTCCACTTT CASSAGGDSPLHF
- TRBJ2-5 - TRBV10-2 TGCGCCAGCAGATTAACACGTAACCAAGAGACCCAGTACTTC CASRLTRNQETQYF
- TRBJ2-7 few TRBV3-1 TGTGCCAGCAGCTACAAGCTTGGCGGGGGCAGCGAGCAGTACTTC CASSYKLGGGSEQYF
- TRBJ2-7 - TRBV29-1 TGCAGCGTCGAAACGGGCCTCGTCTCCTACGAGCAGTACTTC CSVETGLVSYEQYF
- TRBJ2-1 once TRBV2 TGTGCCAGCAGCCCCCGTGGGGTCGATGAGCAGTTCTTC CASSPRGVDEQFF
- TRBJ2-2 - TRBV20-1 TGCAGTGCTAGAGTTCGGGCCCCGGCTATGATGGGAGAGCTGTTTTTT CSARVRAPAMMGELFF
TRBD1 TRBJ1-6 few TRBV28 TGTGCCACCGGAGGACAGGGCGGGTACTCACCCCTCCACTTT CATGGQGGYSPLHF
TRBD2 TRBJ2-6 - TRBV5-1 TGCGCCAGCAGCTTGGGCGGGAGCTCTGGGGCCAACGTCCTGACTTTC CASSLGGSSGANVLTF
- TRBJ2-5 few TRBV5-1 TGCGCCAGCAGCTTGAGCTTAGCTTTTGGGACGAAGGAAGAGACCCAGTACTTC CASSLSLAFGTKEETQYF
- TRBJ1-2 - TRBV5-1 TGCGCCAGCAGCTACGAACCACAGGGAACGTCGGGCTACACCTTC CASSYEPQGTSGYTF
TRBD1 TRBJ2-5 - TRBV5-1 TGCGCCAGCAGCTTGGGACAGGGGTTTGTAGAGACCCAGTACTTC CASSLGQGFVETQYF
TRBD2 TRBJ2-2 few TRBV6-1 TGTGCCAGCAGTGACGACCTAGCGGGGGCGAACACCGGGGAGCTGTTTTTT CASSDDLAGANTGELFF
- TRBJ2-5 - TRBV7-3 TGTGCCAGCAGCTTAGGGACATACGAGACCCAGTACTTC CASSLGTYETQYF
TRBD1 TRBJ2-5 - TRBV29-1 TGCAGCGTTGATGTGACAGGGGGCCAAGAGACCCAGTACTTC CSVDVTGGQETQYF
- TRBJ2-7 few TRBV20-1 TGCAGTGCTAGAGATTACAGGGATGCCTACGAGCAGTACTTC CSARDYRDAYEQYF
TRBD2 TRBJ2-1 - TRBV20-1 TGCAGTGCTAGTGGGACTACCCCCTCGCAGTTCTTC CSASGTTPSQFF
- TRBJ2-5 few TRBV9 TGTGCCAGCAGCGTAAGGACCTCTCCACGGGAGACCCAGTACTTC CASSVRTSPRETQYF
- TRBJ2-3 - TRBV12-3/TRBV12-4 TGTGCCAGCAGTTGCCGAGGGATCACAGATACGCAGTATTTT CASSCRGITDTQYF
TRBD1 TRBJ2-7 - TRBV20-1 TGCAGTGCTAGAGAAGGGACAGGCTTTCCCTCGTCTTTACGGTTCTTC CSAREGTGFPSSLRFF
- TRBJ2-1 - TRBV14 TGTGCCAGCAGCCCATGGCGGCCAGACAATGAGCAGTTCTTC CASSPWRPDNEQFF
- TRBJ2-7 - TRBV20-1 TGCAGTGCTAGAGAAGGCGAGCAGTACTTC CSAREGEQYF
TRBD1 TRBJ2-1 - TRBV28 TGTGCCAGCAGTTCAAGGACCGGGACAGGGGGGTACAATGAGCAGTTCTTC CASSSRTGTGGYNEQFF
TRBD2 TRBJ2-5 - TRBV5-1 TGCGCCAGCAGCTTGGGGGGGCTTGGACTAGCTCAAGAGACCCAGTACTTC CASSLGGLGLAQETQYF
- TRBJ1-3 few TRBV3-1 TGTGCCAGCAGCCCACGACAGTCCATCTCTGGAAACACCATATATTTT CASSPRQSISGNTIYF
- TRBJ2-5 - TRBV5-5 TGTGCCAGCACCCAATCTTCTCAGGGGATAAGGGAGACCCAGTACTTC CASTQSSQGIRETQYF
- TRBJ2-5 - TRBV5-1 TGCGCCAACAGCTTAGAAGGGAACCGACAAGAGACCCAGTACTTC CANSLEGNRQETQYF
- TRBJ2-1 - TRBV9 TGTGCCAGCAGCGTAGTCTTCGAGCGCGGCTACAATGAGCAGTTCTTC CASSVVFERGYNEQFF
TRBD1 TRBJ2-7 - TRBV5-1 TGCGCCAGCAGTCGCGGGGACAGGCTTGGGCAGCAGTACTTC CASSRGDRLGQQYF
- TRBJ2-3 - TRBV14 TGTGCCAGCAGCCTAAATATCGGCGGCACAGATACGCAGTATTTT CASSLNIGGTDTQYF
- TRBJ2-7 - TRBV3-1 TGTGCCAGCAGCCAAAGGTACGAGCAGTACTTC CASSQRYEQYF
TRBD1 TRBJ2-7 few TRBV7-9 TGTGCCAGCAGCTTAGCCGGGACAGGGAAGGACTACGAGCAGTACTTC CASSLAGTGKDYEQYF
- TRBJ1-2 - TRBV30 TGTGCCTGGAGTGTACTACAGTCCGGCTACACCTTC CAWSVLQSGYTF
TRBD2 TRBJ2-3 - TRBV11-2 TGTGCCAGCAGCTTAGATGGGGGGGGTACGGGTTTTGGAGATACGCAGTATTTT CASSLDGGGTGFGDTQYF
TRBD2 TRBJ2-2 - TRBV12-3/TRBV12-4 TGTGCCCTGGGGCTAGCGGGGAACACCGGGGAGCTGTTTTTT CALGLAGNTGELFF
- TRBJ2-2 few TRBV7-3 TGTGCCAGCAGCCCTCCAGGGGCCGGGGAGCTGTTTTTT CASSPPGAGELFF
TRBD2 TRBJ2-1 few TRBV11-3 TGTGCCAGCAGCTCACTAACTAGCGGAGAGCAGTTCTTC CASSSLTSGEQFF
- TRBJ2-1 - TRBV20-1 TGCAGCGCTCTACCATACAATGAGCAGTTCTTC CSALPYNEQFF
TRBD2 TRBJ2-1 - TRBV7-2 TGTGCCAGCAGCTTAGAGGTGGGGGGGTCCTACAATGAGCAGTTCTTC CASSLEVGGSYNEQFF
TRBD1 TRBJ1-4 few TRBV12-3/TRBV12-4 TGTGCCAGCAGTTTTACAGGGGAGTCCAGGGGACTGTTTTTT CASSFTGESRGLFF
- TRBJ2-5 - TRBV6-5 TGTGCCAGCAGCCGAACAACCCCCGAAGAGACCCAGTACTTC CASSRTTPEETQYF
TRBD2 TRBJ2-1 few TRBV5-4 TGTGCCAGCAGCTCCCCTAGCGGGAGGGTAAATGAGCAGTTCTTC CASSSPSGRVNEQFF
TRBD1 TRBJ2-3 - TRBV19 TGTGCCAGTAGTGACCAGGGGGCAAGCACAGATACGCAGTATTTT CASSDQGASTDTQYF
- TRBJ1-1 - TRBV5-1 TGCGCCAGCAGCTTGAGGTCGGCAAGGCAGGCCCAGCGGCCCATGAACACTGAAGCTTTCTTT CASSLRSARQAQRPMNTEAFF
- TRBJ1-3 - TRBV25-1 TGTGCCAGCATGGGTTTCGGTGGAAACACCATATATTTT CASMGFGGNTIYF
TRBD2 TRBJ2-3 - TRBV5-1 TGCGCCAGCAGCTTGGCCGAAAGCGGGGGAACAGATACGCAGTATTTT CASSLAESGGTDTQYF
- TRBJ1-5 - TRBV20-1 TGCAGTGCTAGACCGGTGAGCAATCAGCCCCAGCATTTT CSARPVSNQPQHF
TRBD1 TRBJ2-2 - TRBV5-1 TGCGCCAGCAGCTTTGGGGGACAGGGGAACACCGGGGAGCTGTTTTTT CASSFGGQGNTGELFF
TRBD1 TRBJ2-7 - TRBV12-3/TRBV12-4 TGTGCCAGCAAACGGGACAGCACCTACGAGCAGTACTTC CASKRDSTYEQYF